What follows describes a single TCR beta chain. Its specificity is not known. The sample comes from a study of cytomegalovirus exposure and HLA in healthy donors. Study-level points and caveats: Prior analysis indicated that the majority of TCR beta V segments exhibited productivity approximately 87% or approximately 30% of the time. In a later analysis, V- and J-gene trimming of beta chains associated with a DCLRE1C missense variant, replicated independently.

Looked up from germline, CDR1 is LNHDA and CDR2 is SQIVND (reference sequence). V lost 3 bases to trimming and J lost 3 bases, with 8 bases between them. The CDR3 totals 13 residues. The PCR made use of 60 Vbeta and 13 Jbeta primers. Generated by immunoSEQ multiplex PCR, the TCRdb table keeps only in-frame clones and is missing some. The sample consists of 100,000 to 150,000 clones, around four fifths of them appearing once. This sequence originates from a man in his thirties or forties in good health and CMV-seronegative. Sequencing input: PBMCs. The chain combines TRBV19 with TRBJ2-5; D uncertain. The CDR3 nucleotides are TGTGCCAGTAGTATGGGCAGAAAAGAGACCCAGTACTTC. It encodes CASSMGRKETQYF.